Below, 23 T cell receptor beta chains from the same sample are listed, as sequenced in a study of shared clonotypes between healthy human individuals. The table came from immunoSEQ multiplex PCR; TCRdb's copy has only in-frame clones and leaves some out. The sample lists about 680,000 clones; about 74% were seen once. The sample comprised memory CD4+ T cells sorted from blood. The sample's subset: CD45RA-negative fraction. The receptors shown here come from a woman aged 30 to 39 in good health.

The V and J genes are TRBV28 and TRBJ1-2; D might be TRBD1 (5 bases). Germline loops: CDR1 MDHEN, CDR2 SYDVKM. V was shortened by 4 bases and J by 6 bases, with 18 bases between the two germline ends. The CDR3 is 15 amino acids. The CDR3 region is CASSSHWDRGNGYTF. The CDR3 DNA sequence: TGTGCCAGCAGTTCCCATTGGGACCGAGGAAATGGCTACACCTTC.

The CDR3 loop is CASRQGGDGPQHF. The CDR3, as DNA: TGTGCCAGCCGACAGGGGGGGGATGGGCCCCAGCATTTT. The chain employs TRBV28 and TRBJ1-5; 9 bases agree with TRBD1. Unmatched junction bases numbered 8, after V lost 8 bases and J lost 9 bases. The CDR3 has 13 amino acids. The germline V gene has CDR1 MDHEN and CDR2 SYDVKM.

The sample holds many counts of this clone. The rearrangement uses TRBV14 and TRBJ2-7; unclear D gene. CDR3 length: 13 residues. The V end was cut by 2 bases, the J end by 6 bases, with 11 bases between. Looked up from germline, CDR1 is SGHDN and CDR2 is FVKESK. CDR3 bases: TGTGCCAGCAGCCAACGGCAAGTCGGCGAGCAGTACTTC. The encoded protein is CASSQRQVGEQYF.

The chain employs TRBV30 and TRBJ2-7, with D possibly being TRBD2 (5 bases). V lost 5 bases, J lost 5 bases, and 13 bases lay in between. The CDR3 sequence is 12 residues long. Germline V gene lookup returns CDR1 GTSNPN and CDR2 SVGIG (reference sequence). CDR3 sequence: CAWRADWDEQYF. The CDR3 DNA is TGTGCCTGGCGCGCGGACTGGGACGAGCAGTACTTC.

The rearrangement joins TRBV5-1 to TRBJ2-3, with 8 bases lining up with TRBD2. The ends lost 3 bases at V and 4 bases at J; junction bases unmatched: 4. The CDR3 sequence is 14 residues long. Per germline, CDR1 SGHRS and CDR2 YFSETQ. The CDR3 DNA sequence: TGCGCCAGCAGCTCCCTAGCGGGTGCAGATACGCAGTATTTT. Translation: CASSSLAGADTQYF.

The V gene is TRBV28, the J gene TRBJ1-2; 7 bases map to TRBD1. There are 14 residues in the CDR3. Germline trimming cut 3 bases from V and 7 bases from J; bases unmatched to any gene: 8. Germline loops: CDR1 MDHEN, CDR2 SYDVKM. The CDR3 loop reads CASSLTAQGGGYTF. CDR3 DNA: TGTGCCAGCAGTTTGACCGCCCAGGGGGGTGGCTACACCTTC.

This clone was counted only a few times. This rearrangement joins TRBV6-5 to TRBJ2-5; D may match TRBD1 or TRBD2 (5 bases each). The germline V and J ends were trimmed by 5 bases and 2 bases, with 12 bases remaining between them. Germline V gene data show CDR1 as MNHEY and CDR2 as SVGAGI. This CDR3 spans 14 amino acids. CDR3 DNA: TGTGCCAGCAGTACACTCGGGGCACAAGAGACCCAGTACTTC. Translated, it gives CASSTLGAQETQYF.

This chain joins TRBV28 and TRBJ2-7; the match to TRBD1 covers 8 bases. Germline CDR1 is MDHEN and CDR2 is SYDVKM. Trimming at V came to 4 bases and at J to 6 bases, leaving 17 bases not matched to a gene. This CDR3 has 17 residues. The CDR3 loop is CASSSTLSDRGPGEQYF. The DNA of the CDR3 is TGTGCCAGCAGTTCCACTCTTTCTGACAGGGGTCCCGGCGAGCAGTACTTC. The full variable domain, with the rest looked up from reference TRBV28 and TRBJ2-7, is DVKVTQSSRYLVKRTGEKVFLECVQDMDHENMFWYRQDPGLGLRLIYFSYDVKMKEKGDIPEGYSVSREKKERFSLILESASTNQTSMYLCASSSTLSDRGPGEQYFGPGTRLTVT.

The table lists this clone with a count of one. The chain links TRBV5-4 to TRBJ1-3; D may be TRBD1 (5 bases). Germline V CDR1 and CDR2: SGHNT, YYREEE (reference sequence). The V and J ends lost 4 bases and 0 bases respectively, with 14 bases between them. CDR3 length: 16 amino acids. The CDR3 sequence: CASSAPLTDSGNTIYF. The CDR3 DNA reads TGTGCCAGCAGCGCCCCTTTGACAGACTCTGGAAACACCATATATTTT. The entire variable domain, with the rest obtained from reference TRBV5-4 and TRBJ1-3, is as follows: ETGVTQSPTHLIKTRGQQVTLRCSSQSGHNTVSWYQQALGQGPQFIFQYYREEENGRGNFPPRFSGLQFPNYSSELNVNALELDDSALYLCASSAPLTDSGNTIYFGEGSWLTVV.

This clone was seen once. The rearrangement joins TRBV4-2 to TRBJ2-1; the D is unclear. The CDR3 has 13 residues. From germline, CDR1 is LGHNA and CDR2 YNFKEQ. V was clipped by 5 bases and J by 6 bases, with 11 bases between them. The CDR3 here is CASSVRLGNEQFF. The CDR3 DNA sequence: TGTGCCAGCAGCGTCCGACTTGGCAATGAGCAGTTCTTC.

The rearrangement joins TRBV18 to TRBJ2-7, with D unresolved. The CDR3 sequence is 14 residues long. Trimming stripped 1 base from V and 1 base from J, with 8 bases between. Germline CDR1 is KGHSH and CDR2 is LQKENI. Here the CDR3 DNA reads TGTGCCAGCTCACCACGGGGTGTGTCCTACGAGCAGTACTTC. Protein product: CASSPRGVSYEQYF.

Here the CDR3 DNA reads TGCGCCAGCAGCCAAGTAAACAATGAGCAGTTCTTC. It codes for CASSQVNNEQFF. This chain connects TRBV4-1 to TRBJ2-1, with D hard to call. Germline-derived CDR1 and CDR2 are MGHRA and YSYEKL. The CDR3 contains 12 residues. With 1 base removed from V and 5 bases from J, the gap between germline ends came to 3 bases.

The CDR3: CASRTDLLLFF. CDR3 DNA sequence: TGTGCCAGCAGGACCGACCTACTGCTGTTCTTT. V gene TRBV6-5 combines with J gene TRBJ1-1; D gene ambiguous. This CDR3 region has 11 residues. The germline gives CDR1 MNHEY, CDR2 SVGAGI. V dropped 6 bases and J dropped 14 bases, with 16 bases sitting between them.

The V gene is TRBV7-6, the J gene TRBJ2-7; 8 positions agree with TRBD1. Germline V CDR1 and CDR2: SGHVS, FNYEAQ. The CDR3 spans 16 residues. Trimming cost V 5 bases and J 8 bases; bases outside gene matches: 17. This CDR3 is CASSPVQDRAFGKQYF. In DNA form, the CDR3 reads TGTGCCAGCAGCCCGGTCCAGGACAGGGCATTCGGGAAGCAGTACTTC. Supplemented by reference TRBV7-6 and TRBJ2-7, the full variable domain reads GAGVSQSPRYKVTKRGQDVALRCDPISGHVSLYWYRQALGQGPEFLTYFNYEAQQDKSGLPNDRFSAERPEGSISTLTIQRTEQRDSAMYRCASSPVQDRAFGKQYFGPGTRLTVT.

This chain uses TRBV7-9 with TRBJ2-1; D is undetermined. Germline CDR1 reads SEHNR; CDR2 reads FQNEAQ (reference sequence). The CDR3 extends over 12 amino acids. Trimming cost V 7 bases and J 8 bases, with 12 bases left between them. CDR3 residues: CASTPKSYEQFF. CDR3 DNA sequence: TGTGCCAGCACTCCGAAGAGCTATGAGCAGTTCTTC.

The chain uses TRBV10-3 and TRBJ2-2, with a weak D call TRBD1 (7 bases). The CDR3 runs 16 residues. The V gene lost 6 bases and the J gene lost 4 bases, with 18 bases spanning the gap. The germline gives CDR1 ENHRY, CDR2 SYGVKD. The CDR3 sequence is CAISPGPQGGTGELFF. The CDR3, as DNA: TGTGCCATCAGCCCAGGGCCCCAGGGGGGCACCGGGGAGCTGTTTTTT.

The J gene is TRBJ2-2, the V gene TRBV5-1; D ambiguous. This CDR3 is 11 amino acids long. Looked up from germline, CDR1 is SGHRS and CDR2 is YFSETQ. V shed 2 bases and J shed 7 bases, with 3 bases lying between them. The CDR3 protein is CASSFFGELFF. Written as DNA, the CDR3 is TGCGCCAGCAGCTTTTTCGGGGAGCTGTTTTTT.

The V call is TRBV27, the J call TRBJ2-5; maybe TRBD2 (6 bases). Trimming removed 8 bases from V and 5 bases from J, with 18 bases in between. CDR1 is MNHEY and CDR2 is SMNVEV in the germline V gene (reference sequence). This CDR3 comprises 14 residues. The CDR3 protein is CASRRDWVGETQYF. The CDR3 DNA is TGTGCCAGCCGCCGGGACTGGGTAGGGGAGACCCAGTACTTC.

The chain is built from TRBV7-9 and TRBJ1-1; 12 nucleotides agree with TRBD1. The germline V gene encodes CDR1 SEHNR and CDR2 FQNEAQ (reference sequence). V trimming: 5 bases; J trimming: 5 bases; junction bases outside the gene matches: 6. The CDR3 extends over 15 amino acids. CDR3: CASSGGTGGRTEAFF. The CDR3 region has the DNA TGTGCCAGCAGCGGAGGGACAGGGGGCAGGACTGAAGCTTTCTTT.

The V gene is TRBV28, the J gene TRBJ2-1; D gene uncertain. The germline V and J ends were trimmed by 2 bases and 9 bases, with 11 bases remaining between them. Germline assignment: CDR1 MDHEN and CDR2 SYDVKM. This CDR3 region has 13 residues. CDR3 region: CASSLGAVAEQFF. CDR3 DNA sequence: TGTGCCAGCAGTTTAGGCGCGGTGGCTGAGCAGTTCTTC.

J is TRBJ2-3 and V is TRBV29-1; D is unclear. This CDR3 spans 11 amino acids. Germline V CDR1 and CDR2: SQVTM, ANQGSEA. Trimming removed 5 bases at V and 5 bases at J, with 8 bases between. CDR3 in amino acids: CSVSVGDTQYF. The CDR3 DNA is TGCAGCGTTTCAGTGGGAGATACGCAGTATTTT.

This clone showed up just once. The gene calls are TRBV5-1 and TRBJ2-5, with 7 bases that match TRBD1. This CDR3 has 16 residues. Germline values: CDR1 SGHRS, CDR2 YFSETQ. Trimming took 4 bases from V and 3 from J; bases not matched to a gene: 12. CDR3 nucleotides: TGCGCCAGCAGCCGCGTCGGACAGGCCGGGAAAGAGACCCAGTACTTC. It is translated as CASSRVGQAGKETQYF.

The chain links TRBV7-7 to TRBJ2-1; D gene unclear. The CDR3 length is 13 residues. V lost 1 base and J lost 5, with 6 bases in between. Germline V gene sequence: CDR1 SSHAT, CDR2 FNYEAQ (reference sequence). For the CDR3, the DNA is TGTGCCAGCAGCTTAGGCGTTGACAATGAGCAGTTCTTC. Translation: CASSLGVDNEQFF.